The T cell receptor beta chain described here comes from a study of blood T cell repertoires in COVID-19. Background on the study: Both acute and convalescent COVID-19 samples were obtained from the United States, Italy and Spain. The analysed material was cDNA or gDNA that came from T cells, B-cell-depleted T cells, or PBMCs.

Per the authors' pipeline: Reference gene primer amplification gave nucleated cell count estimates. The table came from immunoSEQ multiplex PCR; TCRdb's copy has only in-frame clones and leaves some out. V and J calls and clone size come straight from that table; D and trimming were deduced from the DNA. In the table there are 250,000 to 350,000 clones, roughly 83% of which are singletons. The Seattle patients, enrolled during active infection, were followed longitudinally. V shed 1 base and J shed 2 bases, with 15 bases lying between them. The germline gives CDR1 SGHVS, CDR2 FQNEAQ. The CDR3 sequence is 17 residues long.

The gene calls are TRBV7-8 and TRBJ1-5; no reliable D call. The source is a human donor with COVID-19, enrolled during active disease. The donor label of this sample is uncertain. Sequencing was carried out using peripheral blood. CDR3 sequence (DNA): TGTGCCAGCAGCTTAGGGGCAGCCACGCGGGGCAATCAGCCCCAGCATTTT. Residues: CASSLGAATRGNQPQHF.